Following are 28 T cell receptor beta chains from one sample sequenced in a study of blood T cells in healthy people across ages. Then a second PCR, running roughly 7 to 11 cycles, was carried out with a sample-barcoded 5' primer and a J-beta primer mix. MiXCR, run by TCRdb on the 5' RACE reads, gives a single entry per CDR3 protein. The sample includes about 1,500,000 distinct CDR3 sequences, 42% of them seen just once. Sequencing was performed on blood. These receptors originate from a woman between 18 and 30 years old in good health.

This chain connects TRBV20-1 to TRBJ1-2, with D possibly TRBD1 on 6 matching bases. The CDR3 consists of 13 residues. V was clipped by 5 bases and J by 2 bases, with 12 bases between them. Looked up from germline, CDR1 is DFQATT and CDR2 is SNEGSKA (reference sequence). This CDR3 reads CSAPQGSNYGYTF. CDR3 coding DNA: TGCAGTGCTCCACAGGGCTCGAACTATGGCTACACCTTC.

The chain links TRBV5-1 to TRBJ1-2; D ambiguous. The germline V gene has CDR1 SGHRS and CDR2 YFSETQ. The CDR3 length is 14 residues. The germline V and J ends were trimmed by 0 bases and 4 bases, with 10 bases remaining between them. The CDR3 nucleotides are TGCGCCAGCAGCTTGGAGACGAGGACCTATGGCTACACCTTC. Its translation: CASSLETRTYGYTF.

This clonotype came up many times. The chain links TRBV4-2 to TRBJ2-3; 7 positions match TRBD2. Germline lookup yields CDR1 LGHNA and CDR2 YNFKEQ. Trimming took 1 base from V and 6 from J; bases not matched to a gene: 10. The CDR3 covers 16 residues. DNA for the CDR3: TGTGCCAGCAGCCAAGCCCCGGGGGGTGGAGGGGATACGCAGTATTTT. It codes for CASSQAPGGGGDTQYF.

This clonotype showed up just once. The chain uses TRBV7-3 and TRBJ1-1; D remains ambiguous. The CDR3 consists of 14 residues. Trimming shortened V by 2 bases and J by 2 bases, and 9 bases separated the two germline ends. The germline V gene has CDR1 SGHTA and CDR2 FQGTGA. CDR3 protein: CASSLERANTEAFF. In DNA form, the CDR3 reads TGTGCCAGCAGCTTAGAGAGGGCTAACACTGAAGCTTTCTTT.

The table lists this clonotype with a few counts. The chain employs TRBV20-1 and TRBJ2-1, with D perhaps matching TRBD2 (5 bases). The CDR3 is 14 residues long. The germline gives CDR1 DFQATT, CDR2 SNEGSKA (reference sequence). V was clipped by 7 bases and J by 0 bases, with 13 bases between them. Written as DNA, the CDR3 is TGCAGTGTTCTCCTAGGGAGCTCCTACAATGAGCAGTTCTTC. Its translation: CSVLLGSSYNEQFF.

A note on this clonotype: This CDR3 is missing its conserved last phenylalanine or tryptophan, likely due to a read error. The chain combines TRBV9 with TRBJ2-1; D possibly corresponds to TRBD2 (6 bases). The CDR3 loop spans 15 amino acids. Trimming removed 0 bases at V and 2 bases at J, with 9 bases between. Germline assignment: CDR1 SGDLS and CDR2 YYNGEE. The CDR3 nucleotides are TGTGCCAGCAGCGTAGCCGGGAGTACCTACAATGAGCAGTTCATC. Its protein product is CASSVAGSTYNEQFI.

This chain uses TRBV10-1 with TRBJ2-7, with 7 nucleotides matching TRBD2. V lost 2 bases to trimming and J lost 6 bases; unmatched junction nucleotides: 7. This CDR3 region has 14 residues. Per germline, CDR1 WNHNN and CDR2 SYGVQD (reference sequence). CDR3 coding DNA: TGCGCCAGCAGTGAGGCGAAGGGAGGGATCGAGCAGTACTTC. This codes for CASSEAKGGIEQYF.

J is TRBJ1-5 and V is TRBV18; D possibly corresponds to TRBD1 (5 bases). Trimming took 4 bases from V and 6 from J, leaving 16 bases between them. The germline gives CDR1 KGHSH, CDR2 LQKENI. This CDR3 contains 15 residues. CDR3 region: CASSHDSFFSQPQHF. In nucleotides, the CDR3 is TGTGCCAGCTCACATGACAGCTTTTTTAGTCAGCCCCAGCATTTT.

This clonotype showed up just once. The chain links TRBV20-1 to TRBJ2-3; D may be TRBD1 (6 bases). The CDR3 loop spans 14 amino acids. Germline CDR1 reads DFQATT; CDR2 reads SNEGSKA (reference sequence). Trimming cost V 2 bases and J 2 bases, with 11 bases left between them. The CDR3 loop is CSARNHRATDTQYF. The CDR3 nucleotides are TGCAGTGCTAGAAACCACAGGGCCACAGATACGCAGTATTTT.

The V call is TRBV18, the J call TRBJ1-2; perhaps TRBD1 as D (6 bases). The length of the CDR3 is 15 residues. Trimming left V 2 bases short and J 2 bases short, with 12 bases between. The germline CDR1 and CDR2 sequences are KGHSH and LQKENI. In DNA form, the CDR3 reads TGTGCCAGCTCACCATCCTCACAGGGAAACTATGGCTACACCTTC. This encodes CASSPSSQGNYGYTF.

The chain recombines TRBV4-1 with TRBJ2-5; D not certain. The CDR3 is 12 amino acids. Trimming took 4 bases from V and 11 from J, leaving 14 bases between them. Looked up from germline, CDR1 is MGHRA and CDR2 is YSYEKL. CDR3: CASSPTANEQYF. The CDR3 nucleotides are TGCGCCAGCAGCCCCACGGCCAATGAGCAGTACTTC.

The chain combines TRBV2 with TRBJ2-7; 12 bases are shared with TRBD2. Germline-derived CDR1 and CDR2 are SNHLY and FYNNEI. V lost 7 bases and J lost 2; bases outside the gene matches: 3. The CDR3 is 14 residues long. The CDR3 DNA follows: TGTGCCAGCAATCCTAGCGGGGGGGCCTACGAGCAGTACTTC. Protein product: CASNPSGGAYEQYF.

A remark on this clonotype: The junction departs from germline at one end; a sequencing error may be responsible. This chain uses TRBV20-1 with TRBJ2-1, with D perhaps TRBD2 (6 bases). The CDR3 is made up of 12 amino acids. Germline-derived CDR1 and CDR2 are DFQATT and SNEGSKA (reference sequence). The CDR3 loop reads CRVSGGTNEQFF. Here the CDR3 DNA reads TGCAGGGTGTCCGGGGGAACCAATGAACAGTTCTTC.

This clonotype was seen just once. The chain couples TRBV7-6 to TRBJ2-7, with D uncertain. The V and J ends lost 6 bases and 5 bases respectively, with 11 bases between them. Germline assignment: CDR1 SGHVS and CDR2 FNYEAQ. The CDR3 extends over 12 amino acids. CDR3 amino acids: CASSQPTDEQYF. The CDR3 bases are TGTGCCAGCAGTCAACCCACCGACGAGCAGTACTTC.

About this clonotype: This may arise from a read error, as a much more abundant clone is one base away. The chain carries TRBV10-3 and TRBJ2-2; D gene ambiguous. The CDR3 covers 12 residues. The V end was cut by 6 bases, the J end by 1 base, with 3 bases between. Germline-derived CDR1 and CDR2 are ENHRY and SYGVKD. This CDR3 reads CAISRNTGELFF. CDR3 DNA: TGTGCCATCAGCCGGAACACCGGGGAGCTGTTTTTT.

The rearrangement joins TRBV4-1 to TRBJ1-1; 9 nucleotides agree with TRBD1. The J segment lost 3 bases and the V segment lost 1 base, leaving 9 bases of the junction unmatched. CDR1 and CDR2 from the germline V gene are MGHRA and YSYEKL. The CDR3 is 17 amino acids. The CDR3 region has the DNA TGCGCCAGCAGCCAAGGGAACAGGGGGCCTTGGGACACTGAAGCTTTCTTT. This sequence encodes CASSQGNRGPWDTEAFF.

Of note for this clonotype: Germline and junction disagree at one end, which may indicate a read error. The chain carries TRBV7-2 and TRBJ2-7; D possibly matches TRBD1 or TRBD2 (5 bases each). The germline gives CDR1 SGHTA, CDR2 FQGNSA. The CDR3 contains 14 residues. The CDR3 bases are TGTGCCAACAGCTTAGGGGACGATTCTTACGAGCAGTACTTC. Its translation is CANSLGDDSYEQYF.

The chain employs TRBV5-1 and TRBJ2-3; 9 bases are a match to TRBD2. CDR1 is SGHRS, CDR2 YFSETQ, per germline. Germline trimming cut 0 bases from V and 4 bases from J; bases unmatched to any gene: 3. The CDR3 covers 15 residues. The CDR3 protein is CASSLGGRAADTQYF. The CDR3 DNA sequence: TGCGCCAGCAGCTTGGGCGGGAGGGCCGCAGATACGCAGTATTTT.

A few counts support this clonotype. Germline is not matched at one junction end, which may reflect a read error. The chain carries TRBV5-1 and TRBJ2-3, with 7 nucleotides matching TRBD2. The CDR3 runs 16 residues. Looked up from germline, CDR1 is SGHRS and CDR2 is YFSETQ. In DNA, the CDR3 is TGTGCCAGCAGCCCAGAAAGCGGGGTCTACACAGATACGCAGTATTTT. Translated: CASSPESGVYTDTQYF.

This chain links TRBV23-1 with TRBJ2-7, with 11 bases identical to TRBD2. Being an ORF, TRBV23-1 has a function that is uncertain. V gave up 2 bases and J gave up 2 bases; unmatched junction bases: 2. The CDR3 length is 15 residues. CDR3 amino acids: CASSQTTSGAYEQYF. The DNA for the CDR3 is TGCGCCAGCAGTCAAACGACTAGCGGGGCCTACGAGCAGTACTTC.

The V call is TRBV6-1, the J call TRBJ2-4; D not certain. Near its end, the DNA agrees better with TRBJ2-7, so the J call may be wrong. The V gene's germline CDR1 is MNHNS and CDR2 SASEGT. The CDR3 sequence is 14 residues long. The CDR3 spells CASSPRGSRSEQYV. In nucleotides, the CDR3 is TGTGCCAGCAGTCCACGCGGTAGCCGAAGCGAGCAGTACGTC.

This chain links TRBV3-1 with TRBJ2-1, with 7 bases matching TRBD1. This CDR3 is built from 13 residues. Per the germline V gene, CDR1 is LGHDT and CDR2 is YNNKEL (reference sequence). With 5 bases clipped from V and 8 bases from J, the junction kept 6 bases outside the gene matches. DNA of the CDR3: TGTGCCAGCAGCTCGAGGGGGCGTGATGAGCAGTTCTTC. Its translation: CASSSRGRDEQFF.

The rearrangement uses TRBV20-1 and TRBJ2-3; the D gene is possibly TRBD1 (5 bases). Germline V lookup: CDR1 DFQATT, CDR2 SNEGSKA (reference sequence). This CDR3 has 13 amino acids. Trimming left V 6 bases short and J 3 bases short, with 13 bases between. The CDR3 reads CSAPIDSTDTQYF. The CDR3 DNA is TGCAGTGCCCCCATTGACAGTACAGATACGCAGTATTTT.

The J gene is TRBJ2-4, the V gene TRBV27; D tentatively reads TRBD1 or TRBD2 (6 bases each). Trimming removed 7 bases at V and 3 bases at J, with 13 bases between. The CDR3 is 14 residues long. In germline, CDR1 is MNHEY, CDR2 SMNVEV (reference sequence). This CDR3 reads CASTLQGGKNIQYF. The CDR3 coding sequence is TGTGCCAGCACCTTACAGGGAGGCAAAAACATTCAGTACTTC.

This clonotype was found a few times. The V and J genes are TRBV20-1 and TRBJ2-1; TRBD1 might be the D (6 bases). CDR3 length equals 14 residues. Germline V lookup: CDR1 DFQATT, CDR2 SNEGSKA (reference sequence). Trimming left V 5 bases short and J 9 bases short, with 20 bases between. CDR3 bases: TGCAGTGCTGCAATGGACAGCTCTTATGGTGAGCAGTTCTTC. Translation gives CSAAMDSSYGEQFF.

This clonotype appeared a single time. The chain has TRBV12-3 or TRBV12-4 and TRBJ2-3, with 10 bases matching TRBD2. The V gene end was trimmed by 7 bases and the J gene end by 4 bases; junction bases not matched to a gene: 14. CDR3 length: 17 residues. DNA for the CDR3: TGTGCCAGCATTGGGGGGCTAGCGGGGGCAAGCGCAGATACGCAGTATTTT. Protein product: CASIGGLAGASADTQYF.

The V gene is TRBV27, the J gene TRBJ1-2; 9 bases line up with TRBD1. V gave up 6 bases and J gave up 6 bases; unmatched junction bases: 5. The CDR3 length is 13 residues. Germline V CDR1 and CDR2: MNHEY, SMNVEV (reference sequence). CDR3 DNA sequence: TGTGCCAGCAGCCGGACAGGGGTCCATGGCTACACCTTC. Protein product: CASSRTGVHGYTF.

V usage is TRBV7-9 and J usage is TRBJ2-3; D might be TRBD1 (5 bases). The CDR3 loop spans 12 amino acids. Trimming cost V 5 bases and J 11 bases, with 14 bases left between them. Germline-derived CDR1 and CDR2 are SEHNR and FQNEAQ (reference sequence). The DNA for the CDR3 is TGTGCCAGCAGCCTCCAGGGTATGGAGCAGTATTTT. Translation gives CASSLQGMEQYF.